The TCR beta chain described here comes from a study of a mutant IDH1 vaccine in newly diagnosed glioma. In the study overall: Pretreatment consisted of radiotherapy, temozolomide, or both, with most receiving both.

Germline V lookup: CDR1 SGHNT, CDR2 YYREEE (reference sequence). The CDR3 spans 14 residues. In the case of this clone: Its target is unknown.

The time point here: week 11, during vaccination. Topical imiquimod accompanied each vaccine dose, which consisted of 300 ug of mutant IDH1 20-mer peptide. This table comes from immunoSEQ multiplex PCR, and its TCRdb copy is limited to in-frame clones, with some not included. The sample contains about 52,000 clones, 90% to 95% of which appear only once. This sequence originates from a man aged 45-65 years with glioma. The chain recombines TRBV5-4 with TRBJ2-5; 7 bases fit TRBD1. Near its end, the DNA agrees better with TRBJ2-7, so the J call may be wrong. The material sequenced was PBMCs, taken from a glioma patient whose treatment included an IDH1 peptide vaccine. Here the CDR3 reads CASRMGQTPYEQYF. The CDR3 DNA reads TGTGCCAGCAGGATGGGACAGACTCCCTACGAGCAGTACTTC.